The entry below describes one T cell receptor beta chain. The sample comes from a study of blood T cell repertoires in COVID-19. Study overall: COVID-19 samples collected from the United States, Italy and Spain covered acute and convalescent phases. Sources were T cells, B-cell-depleted T cells, or PBMCs; the material itself was cDNA or gDNA.

The germline CDR1 and CDR2 sequences are LNHDA and SQIVND (reference sequence). V dropped 4 bases and J dropped 2 bases, with 12 bases sitting between them. CDR3 length equals 15 residues. Original data processing: Reference gene primer amplification gave nucleated cell count estimates. The table came from immunoSEQ multiplex PCR; TCRdb's copy has only in-frame clones and leaves some out. V and J calls and clone size follow that table, whereas D and trimming were derived from the DNA. The sample yields about 150,000 clones, roughly 86% seen once. The chain is built from TRBV19 and TRBJ1-5; tentative D call: TRBD1 (5 bases). This receptor was identified in a human donor with acute or convalescent COVID-19. The donor label of this sample is uncertain. Material for sequencing was peripheral blood. The CDR3: CASSRGLEGNQPQHF. CDR3 DNA sequence: TGTGCCAGTAGTAGGGGACTGGAGGGCAATCAGCCCCAGCATTTT.